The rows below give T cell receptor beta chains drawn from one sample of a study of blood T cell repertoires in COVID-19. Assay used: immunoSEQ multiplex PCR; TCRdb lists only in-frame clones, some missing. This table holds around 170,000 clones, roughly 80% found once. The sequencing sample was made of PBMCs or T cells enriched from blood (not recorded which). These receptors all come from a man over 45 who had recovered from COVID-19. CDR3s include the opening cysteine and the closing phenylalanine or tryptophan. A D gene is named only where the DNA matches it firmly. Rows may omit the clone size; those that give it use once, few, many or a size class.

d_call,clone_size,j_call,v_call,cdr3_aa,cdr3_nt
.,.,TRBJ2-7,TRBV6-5,CASSYRDSPSYEQYF,TGTGCCAGCAGTTACCGGGACTCGCCATCCTACGAGCAGTACTTC
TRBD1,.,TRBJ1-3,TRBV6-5,CASRGGTGVGNTIYF,TGTGCCAGTAGGGGCGGGACAGGGGTCGGAAACACCATATATTTT
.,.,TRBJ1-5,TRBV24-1,CATSDLVGGPKEYSNQPQHF,TGTGCCACCAGTGATTTGGTCGGGGGGCCCAAAGAGTATAGCAATCAGCCCCAGCATTTT
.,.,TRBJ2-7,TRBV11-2,CASSPTSRGYEQYF,TGTGCCAGCAGCCCCACTTCTCGGGGCTACGAGCAGTACTTC
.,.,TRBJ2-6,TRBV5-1,CASWGPPSGANVLTF,TGCGCCAGCTGGGGGCCGCCCTCTGGGGCCAACGTCCTGACTTTC
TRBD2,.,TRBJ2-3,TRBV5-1,CASSREGSTDTQYF,TGCGCCAGCAGCAGGGAGGGAAGCACAGATACGCAGTATTTT
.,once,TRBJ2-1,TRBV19,CASSISGDNEQFF,TGTGCCAGTAGTATTTCGGGGGACAATGAGCAGTTCTTC
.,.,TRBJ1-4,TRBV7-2,CASSLGGRVTEKLFF,TGTGCCAGCAGCTTAGGTGGCAGGGTCACTGAAAAACTGTTTTTT
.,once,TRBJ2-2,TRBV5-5,CASSLYSSTGELFF,TGTGCCAGCAGCTTGTATAGCAGCACCGGGGAGCTGTTTTTT
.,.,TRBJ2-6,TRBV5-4,CASSSSETGANVLTF,TGTGCCAGCAGCTCGAGCGAGACTGGGGCCAACGTCCTGACTTTC
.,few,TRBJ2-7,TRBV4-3,CASSQDHRAEGGGEQYF,TGCGCCAGCAGCCAAGATCATAGGGCTGAGGGGGGGGGAGAGCAGTACTTC
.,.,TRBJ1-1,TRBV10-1,CASSGEATEAFF,TGCGCCAGCAGTGGGGAGGCCACTGAAGCTTTCTTT
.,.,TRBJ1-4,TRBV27,CASSPRTALATNEKLFF,TGTGCCAGCAGTCCAAGGACAGCTCTTGCAACTAATGAAAAACTGTTTTTT
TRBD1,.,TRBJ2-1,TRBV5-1,CASSAQGAGVNEQFF,TGCGCCAGCAGCGCCCAGGGGGCCGGAGTTAATGAGCAGTTCTTC
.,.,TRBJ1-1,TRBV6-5,CASRGGGHTEAFF,TGTGCCAGCAGGGGGGGTGGGCACACTGAAGCTTTCTTT
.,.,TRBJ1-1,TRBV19,CASSNRDTHTEAFF,TGTGCCAGTAGTAACCGGGACACCCATACTGAAGCTTTCTTT
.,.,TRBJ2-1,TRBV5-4,CASSPLQGSSYNEQFF,TGTGCCAGCAGCCCCCTACAGGGCAGCTCCTACAATGAGCAGTTCTTC
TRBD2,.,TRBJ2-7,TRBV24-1,CATTKDWRGFYEQYF,TGTGCCACCACTAAGGATTGGCGGGGGTTCTACGAGCAGTACTTC
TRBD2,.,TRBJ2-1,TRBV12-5,CASRPSGTSGGGEQFF,TGTGCTAGTCGCCCCTCCGGGACTAGCGGGGGGGGTGAGCAGTTCTTC
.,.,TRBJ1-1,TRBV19,CASSTLTENTEAFF,TGTGCCAGTAGTACCCTGACAGAGAACACTGAAGCTTTCTTT
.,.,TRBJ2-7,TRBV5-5,CASSQASGYEQYF,TGTGCCAGCAGTCAGGCTTCAGGCTACGAGCAGTACTTC
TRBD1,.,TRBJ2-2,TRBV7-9,CASKPGQGLTGELFF,TGTGCCAGCAAACCGGGACAGGGTCTGACCGGGGAGCTGTTTTTT
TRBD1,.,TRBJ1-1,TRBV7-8,CASSLVTGETEAFF,TGTGCCAGCAGCTTAGTGACAGGGGAGACTGAAGCTTTCTTT
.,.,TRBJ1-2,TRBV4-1,CASSQDPAFLYGYTF,TGCGCCAGCAGCCAAGACCCCGCGTTCTTATATGGCTACACCTTC
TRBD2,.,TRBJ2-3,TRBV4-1,CASSPEKLAGTSGTQYF,TGCGCCAGCAGCCCCGAGAAATTAGCGGGCACCTCGGGTACGCAGTATTTT
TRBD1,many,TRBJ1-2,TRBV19,CASRDRVEANYGYTF,TGTGCCAGTCGGGACAGGGTTGAAGCTAACTATGGCTACACCTTC
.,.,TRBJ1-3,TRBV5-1,CASSLQQVESSGNTIYF,TGCGCCAGCAGCTTGCAGCAGGTGGAAAGTTCTGGAAACACCATATATTTT
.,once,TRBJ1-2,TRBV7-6,CASSLEDAGNYGYTF,TGTGCCAGCAGCTTAGAGGACGCGGGCAACTATGGCTACACCTTC
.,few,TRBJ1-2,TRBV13,CASSQQGAGYTF,TGTGCCAGCAGCCAACAGGGAGCCGGCTACACCTTC
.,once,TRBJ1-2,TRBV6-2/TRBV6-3,CASSYPPLQKQRSANYGYTF,TGTGCCAGCAGTTACCCCCCCTTACAGAAGCAGAGATCAGCTAACTATGGCTACACCTTC